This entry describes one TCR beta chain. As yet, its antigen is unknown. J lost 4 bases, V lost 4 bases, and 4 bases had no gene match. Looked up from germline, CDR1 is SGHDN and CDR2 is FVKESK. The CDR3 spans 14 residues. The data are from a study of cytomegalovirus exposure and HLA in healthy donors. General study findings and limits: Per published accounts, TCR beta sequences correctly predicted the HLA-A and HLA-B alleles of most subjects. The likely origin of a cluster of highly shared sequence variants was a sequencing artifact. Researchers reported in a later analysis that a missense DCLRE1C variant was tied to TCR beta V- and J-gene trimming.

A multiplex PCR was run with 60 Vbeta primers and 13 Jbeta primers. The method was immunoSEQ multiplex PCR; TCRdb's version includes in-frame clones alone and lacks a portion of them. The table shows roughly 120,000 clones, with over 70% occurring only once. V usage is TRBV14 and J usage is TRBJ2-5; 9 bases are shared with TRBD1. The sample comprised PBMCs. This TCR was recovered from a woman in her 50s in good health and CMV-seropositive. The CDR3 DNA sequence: TGTGCCAGCAGCCCTACAGGGGGCGTAGAGACCCAGTACTTC. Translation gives CASSPTGGVETQYF.